This TCR beta chain was obtained from a study of cytomegalovirus exposure and HLA in healthy donors. Study results and caveats: Most subjects' HLA-A and HLA-B alleles were reportedly predicted from TCR beta sequences. As a later analysis showed, a missense DCLRE1C variant was linked to trimming of TCR beta V- and J-genes.

This clone was seen a handful of times. Its specificity is unknown. 60 Vbeta and 13 Jbeta primers were used in PCR. Some clones are missing from TCRdb's copy, which holds only in-frame ones; the method was immunoSEQ multiplex PCR. The table lists tens of thousands of clones, roughly 74% of them singletons. This sequence originates from a man between 18 and 29 years old in good health and CMV-seropositive. Material: PBMCs.

The CDR3, as DNA: TGTGCCAGCAGTTTCCGAGTCTCCGGGGCCAACGTCCTGACTTTC. Its translation: CASSFRVSGANVLTF. The J gene is TRBJ2-6, the V gene TRBV6-5; D is unclear. The CDR3 spans 15 residues. Between the trimmed V and J ends, which lost 4 bases and 4 bases, there was a span of 11 bases. Germline CDR1 and CDR2: MNHEY and SVGAGI.